Listed below are T cell receptor beta chains from one sample, sequenced in a study of OX40 agonist ivuxolimab in advanced cancers. The assay was immunoSEQ multiplex PCR, and TCRdb's table has in-frame clones only and misses some. This sample yields approximately 79,000 clones, of which roughly 90% are seen a single time; about 9.4% belongs to the top ten. Sequencing was performed on CD4+ or CD8+ T cells sorted from blood, taken in a trial of the OX40 agonist ivuxolimab. These TCRs come from an adult with an advanced solid tumor such as melanoma, head and neck, liver or kidney cancer. The CDR3 runs from the conserved cysteine through the conserved F or W. D genes are given only for firm matches. Expanded clones get a size class; other rows say once, few or many, or leave the size out.

D gene | J gene | clone size | V gene | CDR3 protein | CDR3 DNA
- | TRBJ2-3 | - | TRBV5-6 | CASSLEGYTDTQYF | TGTGCCAGCAGCTTAGAGGGTTACACAGATACGCAGTATTTT
- | TRBJ2-7 | once | TRBV28 | CASSPMGHYEQYF | TGTGCCAGCTCCCCGATGGGGCACTACGAGCAGTACTTC
TRBD1 | TRBJ2-2 | - | TRBV5-1 | CASSFFKTGFDGELFF | TGCGCCAGCAGCTTTTTCAAGACAGGGTTCGATGGGGAGCTGTTTTTT
TRBD2 | TRBJ2-1 | - | TRBV13 | CASSWAGGHPYNEQFF | TGTGCCAGCAGCTGGGCGGGGGGACACCCCTACAATGAGCAGTTCTTC
- | TRBJ1-5 | - | TRBV5-5 | CASSLVGDNQPQHF | TGTGCCAGCAGCTTGGTGGGGGACAATCAGCCCCAGCATTTT
TRBD2 | TRBJ2-1 | - | TRBV29-1 | CSVAAGSSYNEQFF | TGCAGCGTTGCAGCGGGATCATCCTACAATGAGCAGTTCTTC
TRBD1 | TRBJ1-5 | - | TRBV5-1 | CASSLDWTGGGGPQHF | TGCGCCAGCAGCTTGGATTGGACAGGGGGCGGCGGGCCCCAGCATTTT
TRBD1 | TRBJ2-7 | - | TRBV27 | CASSPLDRGYEQYF | TGTGCCAGCAGTCCGTTGGACAGGGGCTACGAGCAGTACTTC
- | TRBJ2-3 | - | TRBV2 | CASSEVGGTDTQYF | TGTGCCAGCAGTGAAGTTGGGGGAACAGATACGCAGTATTTT
- | TRBJ2-1 | - | TRBV11-2 | CASSFLVIPLYNEQFF | TGTGCCAGCAGCTTTCTCGTGATCCCCCTCTACAATGAGCAGTTCTTC
- | TRBJ2-5 | - | TRBV27 | CASSLGGGETQYF | TGTGCCAGCAGTTTAGGGGGCGGGGAGACCCAGTACTTC
- | TRBJ2-3 | - | TRBV9 | CASSHPIRAPVGDTQYF | TGTGCCAGCAGTCATCCCATCCGGGCCCCGGTGGGAGATACGCAGTATTTT
- | TRBJ2-2 | - | TRBV5-6 | CASSGTGPPGELFF | TGTGCCAGCAGCGGAACAGGGCCACCCGGGGAGCTGTTTTTT
- | TRBJ1-2 | - | TRBV9 | CASSPWMGPDPPYGYTF | TGTGCCAGCAGCCCCTGGATGGGACCGGATCCTCCTTATGGCTACACCTTC
- | TRBJ2-4 | - | TRBV7-9 | CASSLVQSLAKNIQYF | TGTGCCAGCAGCTTAGTTCAGTCCTTAGCCAAAAACATTCAGTACTTC
- | TRBJ2-7 | - | TRBV6-4 | CATQRHEQYF | TGTGCCACCCAGAGGCACGAGCAGTACTTC
TRBD2 | TRBJ2-5 | - | TRBV5-1 | CASRRGGEETQYF | TGCGCCAGCAGGCGCGGGGGGGAAGAGACCCAGTACTTC
- | TRBJ1-5 | - | TRBV15 | CAIRAGGGNQPQHF | TGTGCCATCAGGGCGGGGGGGGGCAATCAGCCCCAGCATTTT
- | TRBJ1-2 | - | TRBV19 | CASTEGSAWYGYTF | TGTGCCAGTACTGAGGGAAGTGCATGGTATGGCTACACCTTC
TRBD1 | TRBJ1-2 | medium-sized | TRBV6-5 | CATPQGANYGYTF | TGTGCCACTCCACAGGGGGCTAACTATGGCTACACCTTC
- | TRBJ2-7 | - | TRBV4-1 | CASSQVGDYEQYF | TGCGCCAGCAGCCAAGTGGGGGATTACGAGCAGTACTTC
TRBD1 | TRBJ2-7 | - | TRBV5-4 | CASRAGTGTYEQYF | TGTGCCAGCAGGGCCGGGACAGGCACCTACGAGCAGTACTTC
TRBD2 | TRBJ2-3 | - | TRBV10-3 | CAISEALAGARTDTQYF | TGTGCCATCAGTGAAGCTCTAGCGGGGGCACGCACAGATACGCAGTATTTT
- | TRBJ1-2 | - | TRBV2 | CASSDRRDSLWYTF | TGTGCCAGCAGCGACCGCCGGGACTCATTGTGGTACACCTTC
- | TRBJ1-2 | - | TRBV2 | CASSDEGGGRGYTF | TGTGCCAGCAGTGATGAAGGGGGAGGGAGAGGCTACACCTTC
- | TRBJ2-7 | many | TRBV7-2 | CASSLGRGQDYTYEQYF | TGTGCCAGCAGCTTGGGGAGGGGACAGGACTATACCTACGAGCAGTACTTC
- | TRBJ1-2 | - | TRBV6-5 | CASSLDGVGGYTF | TGTGCCAGCAGTTTGGACGGTGTCGGCGGCTACACCTTC
- | TRBJ2-6 | - | TRBV7-5 | CARIDACRQSRANVLTF | TGTGCCAGAATTGACGCATGTAGACAAAGTCGGGCCAACGTCCTGACTTTC
- | TRBJ2-1 | - | TRBV30 | CAWGDSTSYNEQFF | TGTGCCTGGGGTGACTCGACTTCCTACAATGAGCAGTTCTTC
- | TRBJ1-1 | once | TRBV19 | CASSIRGGNTEAFF | TGTGCCAGTAGTATCAGGGGAGGTAACACTGAAGCTTTCTTT
- | TRBJ2-7 | - | TRBV4-2 | CASSQLQGTSNYEQYF | TGTGCCAGCAGCCAACTACAAGGGACTTCGAACTACGAGCAGTACTTC
TRBD1 | TRBJ2-1 | - | TRBV7-9 | CASSSSPGQGAGNEQFF | TGTGCCAGCAGCTCAAGCCCGGGACAGGGGGCGGGTAATGAGCAGTTCTTC
TRBD2 | TRBJ2-1 | - | TRBV13 | CASSAGGNEQFF | TGTGCCAGCAGCGCGGGGGGGAATGAGCAGTTCTTC
- | TRBJ2-7 | - | TRBV7-6 | CASSSRDTDEQYF | TGTGCCAGCAGCTCCCGGGACACCGACGAGCAGTACTTC
- | TRBJ1-5 | - | TRBV5-6 | CASSFGQTSNQPQHF | TGTGCCAGCAGCTTCGGACAGACTAGCAATCAGCCCCAGCATTTT
- | TRBJ2-7 | - | TRBV4-1 | CASSQGGGTSYEQYF | TGCGCCAGCAGCCAAGGTGGCGGGACCTCCTACGAGCAGTACTTC
- | TRBJ2-7 | - | TRBV5-5 | CASSFRQEGYEQYF | TGTGCCAGCAGCTTCAGACAGGAAGGCTACGAGCAGTACTTC
- | TRBJ1-1 | - | TRBV10-2 | CASSESGGGTEAFF | TGCGCCAGCAGTGAATCGGGGGGAGGGACTGAAGCTTTCTTT
TRBD1 | TRBJ2-2 | - | TRBV4-3 | CASSQEMGTGTAGELFF | TGCGCCAGCAGCCAAGAAATGGGGACAGGGACGGCCGGGGAGCTGTTTTTT
TRBD1 | TRBJ2-7 | - | TRBV2 | CASTGTGAVEQYF | TGTGCCAGCACTGGGACAGGGGCTGTCGAGCAGTACTTC
- | TRBJ2-2 | - | TRBV5-5 | CASSLGLGDFTGELFF | TGTGCCAGCAGCTTGGGATTAGGGGATTTCACCGGGGAGCTGTTTTTT
TRBD1 | TRBJ2-7 | - | TRBV19 | CASSSGQGAYEQYF | TGTGCCAGTAGTTCCGGACAGGGCGCGTACGAGCAGTACTTC
- | TRBJ1-6 | - | TRBV15 | CATSREANYNSPLHF | TGTGCCACCAGCAGAGAGGCCAACTACAATTCACCCCTCCACTTT
TRBD2 | TRBJ2-7 | - | TRBV7-2 | CASSLISGVAYEQYF | TGTGCCAGCAGCTTAATTAGCGGGGTGGCCTACGAGCAGTACTTC
TRBD1 | TRBJ2-7 | - | TRBV29-1 | CSVMTGESYEQYF | TGCAGCGTTATGACAGGGGAAAGCTACGAGCAGTACTTC
- | TRBJ1-2 | once | TRBV2 | CASSEVNYGYTF | TGTGCCAGCAGTGAGGTTAACTATGGCTACACCTTC
- | TRBJ1-2 | few | TRBV7-9 | CASSLGTAYGYTF | TGTGCCAGCAGCTTAGGGACGGCTTATGGCTACACCTTC
- | TRBJ2-1 | - | TRBV4-1 | CASSQGEGGYEQFF | TGCGCCAGCAGCCAAGGGGAGGGGGGGTATGAGCAGTTCTTC
- | TRBJ2-7 | - | TRBV27 | CASSLGAAYEQYF | TGTGCCAGCAGTCTCGGGGCAGCCTACGAGCAGTACTTC
- | TRBJ1-5 | - | TRBV27 | CASSLGAGSNQPQHF | TGTGCCAGCAGTTTAGGTGCTGGGAGCAATCAGCCCCAGCATTTT